The 6 T cell receptor beta chains given below trace back to one sample, sequenced in a study of shared clonotypes between healthy human individuals. Clones were sequenced by immunoSEQ multiplex PCR, and TCRdb holds only the in-frame ones, with some missing. The data contain 2 million or so clones, around 96% of them singletons. Naive CD8 isolation took CD45RO-negative cells positively selected for CCR7 and excluded terminally differentiated effector memory CD45RA+ cells. The sample consisted of naive CD8+ T cells sorted from blood. These receptors originate from a man between 18 and 29 years old in good health.

The genes are TRBV7-7 and TRBJ2-1; 10 positions match TRBD2. This CDR3 is built from 17 residues. The germline V gene encodes CDR1 SSHAT and CDR2 FNYEAQ (reference sequence). Unmatched junction bases numbered 12, after V lost 10 bases and J lost 0 bases. The DNA for the CDR3 is TGTGCCACAGGAATAGCGGGAGGCCCAAGCTCCTACAATGAGCAGTTCTTC. Translated: CATGIAGGPSSYNEQFF. Filled out from reference TRBV7-7 and TRBJ2-1, the complete variable domain reads GAGVSQSPRYKVTKRGQDVTLRCDPISSHATLYWYQQALGQGPEFLTYFNYEAQPDKSGLPSDRFSAERPEGSISTLTIQRTEQRDSAMYRCATGIAGGPSSYNEQFFGPGTRLTVL.

The rearrangement joins TRBV10-3 to TRBJ2-3, with D possibly being TRBD2 (5 bases). This CDR3 comprises 15 residues. Germline CDR1 reads ENHRY; CDR2 reads SYGVKD. The germline V and J ends were trimmed by 5 bases and 3 bases, with 15 bases remaining between them. The CDR3 DNA sequence: TGTGCCATCAGTCCGGACTCACTAACAACAGATACGCAGTATTTT. It is translated as CAISPDSLTTDTQYF.

The chain uses TRBV6-5 and TRBJ2-1, with 9 positions matching TRBD2. Losses at the gene ends were 4 bases for V and 8 bases for J; bases not matched to a gene: 9. Germline V gene lookup returns CDR1 MNHEY and CDR2 SVGAGI. The CDR3 covers 15 residues. CDR3 sequence: CASSSGGGARDEQFF. The CDR3 nucleotides are TGTGCCAGCAGTTCCGGCGGGGGGGCCCGCGATGAGCAGTTCTTC.

The chain has TRBV27 and TRBJ1-1; D ambiguous. In germline, CDR1 is MNHEY, CDR2 SMNVEV (reference sequence). The CDR3 is 13 amino acids. Trimming pared 5 bases from V and 4 bases from J, leaving 11 bases between. CDR3 protein: CASSNPPITEAFF. CDR3 coding DNA: TGTGCCAGCAGTAATCCCCCAATCACTGAAGCTTTCTTT.

The rearrangement links TRBV11-3 to TRBJ2-7, with a possible D match to TRBD2 (5 bases). CDR3 size: 12 residues. V was shortened by 0 bases and J by 6 bases, with 6 bases between the two germline ends. CDR1 is SGHNT and CDR2 is YENEEA in the germline V gene. CDR3 nucleotides: TGTGCCAGCAGCTTAGAAGGGAGCGAGCAGTACTTC. Translating gives CASSLEGSEQYF.

To note about this clone: Other DNA sequences from this sample encode an identical CDR3 as well. The chain combines TRBV27 with TRBJ1-5; D is unclear. From germline, CDR1 is MNHEY and CDR2 SMNVEV (reference sequence). The CDR3 extends over 12 amino acids. The ends were cut back, 6 bases at V and 4 bases at J, with 7 bases in the middle. Here the CDR3 DNA reads TGTGCCAGCAGCTCCCAGAATCAGCCCCAGCATTTT. Translating it yields CASSSQNQPQHF.